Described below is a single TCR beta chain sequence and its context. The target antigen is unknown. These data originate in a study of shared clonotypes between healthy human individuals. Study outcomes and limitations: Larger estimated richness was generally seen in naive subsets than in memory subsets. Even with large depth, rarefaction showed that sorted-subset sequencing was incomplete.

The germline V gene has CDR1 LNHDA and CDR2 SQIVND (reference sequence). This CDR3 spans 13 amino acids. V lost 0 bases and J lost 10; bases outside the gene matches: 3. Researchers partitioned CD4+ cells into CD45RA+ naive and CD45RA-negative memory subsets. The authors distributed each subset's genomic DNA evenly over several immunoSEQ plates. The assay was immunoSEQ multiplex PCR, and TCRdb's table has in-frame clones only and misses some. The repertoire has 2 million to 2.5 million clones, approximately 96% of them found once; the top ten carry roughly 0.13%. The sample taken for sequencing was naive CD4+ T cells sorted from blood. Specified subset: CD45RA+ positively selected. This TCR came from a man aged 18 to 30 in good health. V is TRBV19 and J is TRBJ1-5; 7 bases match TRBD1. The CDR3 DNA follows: TGTGCCAGTAGTATAGAGGGGGACAGACCCCAGCATTTT. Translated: CASSIEGDRPQHF.